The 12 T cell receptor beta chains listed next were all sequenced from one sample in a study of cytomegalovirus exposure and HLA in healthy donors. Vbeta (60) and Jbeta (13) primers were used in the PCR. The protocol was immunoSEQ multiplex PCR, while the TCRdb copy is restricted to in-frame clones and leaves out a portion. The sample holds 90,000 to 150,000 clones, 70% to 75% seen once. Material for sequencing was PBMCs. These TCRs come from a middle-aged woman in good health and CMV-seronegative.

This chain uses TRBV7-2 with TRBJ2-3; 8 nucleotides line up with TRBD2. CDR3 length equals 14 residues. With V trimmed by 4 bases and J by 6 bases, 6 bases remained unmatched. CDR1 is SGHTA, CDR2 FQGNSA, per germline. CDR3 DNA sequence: TGTGCCAGCAGCTACGGACTAGCAAGCGATACGCAGTATTTT. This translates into CASSYGLASDTQYF.

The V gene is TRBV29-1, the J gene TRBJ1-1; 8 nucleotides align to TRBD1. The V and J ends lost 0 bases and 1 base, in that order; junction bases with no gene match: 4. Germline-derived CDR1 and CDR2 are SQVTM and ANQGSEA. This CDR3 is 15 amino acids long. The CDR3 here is CSVEEGDRTNTEAFF. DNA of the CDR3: TGCAGCGTTGAAGAGGGGGACAGGACGAACACTGAAGCTTTCTTT.

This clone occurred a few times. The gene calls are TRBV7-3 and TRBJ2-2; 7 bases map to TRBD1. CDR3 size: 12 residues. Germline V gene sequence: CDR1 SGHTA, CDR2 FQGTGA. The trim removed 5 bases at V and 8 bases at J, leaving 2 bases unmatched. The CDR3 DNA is TGTGCCAGCAGCCCACAGGGGGGGGAGCTGTTTTTT. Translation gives CASSPQGGELFF. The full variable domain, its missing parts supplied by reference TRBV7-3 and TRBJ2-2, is GAGVSQTPSNKVTEKGKYVELRCDPISGHTALYWYRQSLGQGPEFLIYFQGTGAADDSGLPNDRFFAVRPEGSVSTLKIQRTERGDSAVYLCASSPQGGELFFGEGSRLTVL.

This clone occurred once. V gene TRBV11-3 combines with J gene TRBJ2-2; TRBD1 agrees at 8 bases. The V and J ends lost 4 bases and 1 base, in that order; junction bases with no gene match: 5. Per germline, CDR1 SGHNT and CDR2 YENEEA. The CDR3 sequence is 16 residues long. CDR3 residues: CASSSAGTGNTGELFF. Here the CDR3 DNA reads TGTGCCAGCAGCTCGGCCGGGACAGGGAACACCGGGGAGCTGTTTTTT. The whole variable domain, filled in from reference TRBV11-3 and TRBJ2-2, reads EAGVVQSPRYKIIEKKQPVAFWCNPISGHNTLYWYLQNLGQGPELLIRYENEEAVDDSQLPKDRFSAERLKGVDSTLKIQPAELGDSAVYLCASSSAGTGNTGELFFGEGSRLTVL.

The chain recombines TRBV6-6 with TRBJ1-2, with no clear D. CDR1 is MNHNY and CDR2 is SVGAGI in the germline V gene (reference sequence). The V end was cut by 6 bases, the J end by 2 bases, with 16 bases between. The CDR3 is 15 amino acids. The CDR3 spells CASSPPKTGNYGYTF. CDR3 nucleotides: TGTGCCAGCAGCCCCCCGAAGACGGGGAACTATGGCTACACCTTC.

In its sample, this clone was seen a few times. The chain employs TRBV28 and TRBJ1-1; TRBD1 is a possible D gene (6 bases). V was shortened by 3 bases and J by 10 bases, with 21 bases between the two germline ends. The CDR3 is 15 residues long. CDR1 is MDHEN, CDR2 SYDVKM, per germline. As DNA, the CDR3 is TGTGCCAGCAGTTTTCTATCAGGGGAGGGGAAAGGAGCTTTCTTT. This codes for CASSFLSGEGKGAFF.

CDR3 amino acids: CASSQGLAGDTQYF. For the CDR3, the DNA is TGTGCCAGCAGCCAGGGACTAGCGGGAGATACGCAGTATTTT. This chain joins TRBV7-2 and TRBJ2-3; 12 nucleotides line up with TRBD2. This CDR3 spans 14 amino acids. Germline values: CDR1 SGHTA, CDR2 FQGNSA. J was trimmed by 5 bases and V by 5 bases; bases with no gene match: 2.

In DNA, the CDR3 is TGTGCCAGCAGTCAGATCATTAGCAATCAGCCCCAGCATTTT. It is translated as CASSQIISNQPQHF. V gene TRBV28 combines with J gene TRBJ1-5; D uncertain. Germline V gives CDR1 MDHEN, CDR2 SYDVKM. V was cut by 5 bases and J by 0 bases, with 8 bases left in between. The CDR3 has 14 residues. The variable domain in full, with the rest retrieved from reference TRBV28 and TRBJ1-5, is DVKVTQSSRYLVKRTGEKVFLECVQDMDHENMFWYRQDPGLGLRLIYFSYDVKMKEKGDIPEGYSVSREKKERFSLILESASTNQTSMYLCASSQIISNQPQHFGDGTRLSIL.

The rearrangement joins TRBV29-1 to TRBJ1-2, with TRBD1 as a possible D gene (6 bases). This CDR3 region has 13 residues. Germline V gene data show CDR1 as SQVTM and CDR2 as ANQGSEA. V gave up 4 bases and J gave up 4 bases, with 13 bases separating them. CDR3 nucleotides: TGCAGCGTTGTTGGGCGGACAGCCTATGGCTACACCTTC. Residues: CSVVGRTAYGYTF.

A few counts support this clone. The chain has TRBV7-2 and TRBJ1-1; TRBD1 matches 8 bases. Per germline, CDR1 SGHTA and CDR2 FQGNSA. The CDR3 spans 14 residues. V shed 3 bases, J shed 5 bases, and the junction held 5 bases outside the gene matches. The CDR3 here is CASSLLQGGTEAFF. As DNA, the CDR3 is TGTGCCAGCAGCTTGTTACAGGGGGGGACTGAAGCTTTCTTT.

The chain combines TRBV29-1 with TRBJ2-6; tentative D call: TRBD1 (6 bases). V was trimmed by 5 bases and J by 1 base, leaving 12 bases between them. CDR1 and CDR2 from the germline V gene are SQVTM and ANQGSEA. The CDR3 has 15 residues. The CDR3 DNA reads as TGCAGCGTTAACGGACAGCCATCTGGGGCCAACGTCCTGACTTTC. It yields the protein CSVNGQPSGANVLTF.

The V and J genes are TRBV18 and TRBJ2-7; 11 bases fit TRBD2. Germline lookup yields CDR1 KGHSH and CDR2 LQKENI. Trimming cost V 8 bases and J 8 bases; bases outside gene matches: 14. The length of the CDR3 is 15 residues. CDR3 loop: CASAETSGTGMKQYF. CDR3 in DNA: TGTGCCAGCGCAGAGACTAGCGGGACCGGAATGAAGCAGTACTTC.